This T cell receptor beta chain came from a study of neurological immune-mediated disorders. The CDR3 sequence is 14 residues long. Per the germline V gene, CDR1 is SGHTA and CDR2 is FQGNSA. Trimming took off 2 bases at V and 16 bases at J, with 21 bases between the two ends. Unsorted libraries were prepared from 2 million PBMCs that had been stored at -80 C. This clonotype has at least ten counts. In TCRdb, the 5' RACE reads were re-called with MiXCR into one record per CDR3 protein. The table records under 30,000 distinct CDR3 sequences, 5.5% to 8% of them present only once. The chain carries TRBV7-2 and TRBJ2-1; D could derive from TRBD1 or TRBD2 (5 bases each). The sample taken for sequencing was PBMCs. This clonotype was sampled from a woman aged 40 to 55 in good health. Here the CDR3 reads CASSLFSVRGVLFF. In nucleotides, the CDR3 is TGTGCCAGCAGCTTATTCTCAGTAAGAGGGGTTTTATTCTTC.